This T cell receptor (beta chain) came from a study of CXCR3-negative and CXCR3-positive naive CD8 T cells. The TRB cDNA libraries were prepared by 5' RACE with UMI labels. Each CDR3 protein gets one entry in TCRdb, which reprocessed the 5' RACE reads and gives no DNA. The sample's table shows around 3,500 distinct CDR3 sequences. The germline CDR1 and CDR2 sequences are SEHNR and FQNEAQ (reference sequence). The CDR3 spans 15 residues. Measured by frequency, this clonotype is medium-sized (0.01 to 0.1%). The TCR was taken from a human donor in good health. Some clones in this sample may be carry-over from other donors' samples. The gene calls are TRBV7-9 and TRBJ2-1. Material for sequencing was naive CXCR3- CD8+ T cells from blood. Subset given: CD45RO-CCR7+CD27+CD95- naive CD8+ T cells lacking CXCR3 (TNR3-). CDR3 in amino acids: CASTHGVGSYNEQFF.